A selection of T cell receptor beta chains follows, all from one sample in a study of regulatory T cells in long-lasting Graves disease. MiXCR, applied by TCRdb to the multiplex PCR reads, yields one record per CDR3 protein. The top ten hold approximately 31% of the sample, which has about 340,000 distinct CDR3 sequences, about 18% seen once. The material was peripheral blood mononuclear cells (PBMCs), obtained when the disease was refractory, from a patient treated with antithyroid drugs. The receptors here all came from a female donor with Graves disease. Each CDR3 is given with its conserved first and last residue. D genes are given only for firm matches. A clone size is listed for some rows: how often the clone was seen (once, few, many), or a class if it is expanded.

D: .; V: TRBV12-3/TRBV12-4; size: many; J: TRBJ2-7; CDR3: CASSFTSEQYF; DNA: TGTGCCAGCAGTTTTACGTCCGAGCAGTACTTC
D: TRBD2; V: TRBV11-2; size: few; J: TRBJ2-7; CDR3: CASSLARTSDGEQYF; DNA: TGTGCCAGCAGCTTAGCCCGGACTAGCGATGGCGAGCAGTACTTC
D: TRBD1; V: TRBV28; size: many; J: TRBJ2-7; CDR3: CASSSILAGTGGASYEQYF; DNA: TGTGCCAGCAGTTCGATTCTAGCCGGGACAGGGGGCGCATCCTACGAGCAGTACTTC
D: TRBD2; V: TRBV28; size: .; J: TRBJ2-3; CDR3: CASSSGRGGTDTQYF; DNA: TGTGCCAGTTCTAGCGGGAGAGGAGGCACAGATACGCAGTATTTT
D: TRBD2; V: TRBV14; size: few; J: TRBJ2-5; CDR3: CASSQVWSGGQETQYF; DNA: TGTGCCAGCAGCCAAGTATGGAGCGGGGGCCAAGAGACCCAGTACTTC
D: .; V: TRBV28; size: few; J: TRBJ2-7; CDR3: CASSLSRAGLDEQYF; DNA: TGTGCCAGCAGCTTATCCAGGGCGGGATTAGACGAGCAGTACTTC
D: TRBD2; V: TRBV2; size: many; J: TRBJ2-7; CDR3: CASSPSGGGEQYF; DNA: TGTGCCAGCAGCCCCTCGGGGGGAGGCGAGCAGTACTTC
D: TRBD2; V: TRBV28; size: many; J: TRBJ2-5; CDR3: CASSASGLKGLGQETQYF; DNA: TGTGCCAGCAGTGCCTCCGGCCTGAAGGGACTAGGGCAGGAGACCCAGTACTTC
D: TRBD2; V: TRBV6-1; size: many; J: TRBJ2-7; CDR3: CASSTWTSDAYEQYF; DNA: TGTGCCAGCAGTACTTGGACTAGCGACGCCTACGAGCAGTACTTC
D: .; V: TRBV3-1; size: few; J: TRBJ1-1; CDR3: CASSLGAIRNTEAFF; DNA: TGTGCCAGCAGCCTCGGGGCCATCCGAAACACTGAAGCTTTCTTT
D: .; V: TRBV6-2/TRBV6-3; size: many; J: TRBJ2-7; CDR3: CASSGGEPLGEQYF; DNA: TGTGCCAGCAGTGGTGGGGAGCCCCTAGGGGAGCAGTACTTC
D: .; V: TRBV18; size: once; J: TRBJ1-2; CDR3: CASPPRGMPLYGYTF; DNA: TGTGCCAGCCCACCTCGGGGGATGCCCTTGTATGGCTACACCTTC
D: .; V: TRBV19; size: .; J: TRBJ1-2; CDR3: CASRTGGHTF; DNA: TGTGCCAGTAGGACGGGGGGGCACACCTTC
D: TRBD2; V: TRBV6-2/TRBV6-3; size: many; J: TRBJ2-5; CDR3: CASSQEDSGRAPQYF; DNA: TGTGCCAGCAGCCAAGAGGATAGCGGGAGGGCCCCCCAGTACTTC
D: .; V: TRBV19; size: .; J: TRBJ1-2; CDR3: CASSTSGRTGYTF; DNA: TGTGCCAGTAGTACATCGGGACGTACTGGCTACACCTTC
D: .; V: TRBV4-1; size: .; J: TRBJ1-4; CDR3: CASSQVGYEKLFF; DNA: TGCGCCAGCAGCCAAGTTGGGTATGAAAAACTGTTTTTT
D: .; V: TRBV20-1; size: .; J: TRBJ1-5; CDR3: CSAAPEEFNQPQHF; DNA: TGCAGTGCAGCCCCAGAGGAGTTCAATCAGCCCCAGCATTTT
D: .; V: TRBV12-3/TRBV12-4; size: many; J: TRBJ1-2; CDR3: CASSFSAGSYGYTF; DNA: TGTGCCAGCAGTTTTTCCGCCGGTTCCTATGGCTACACCTTC
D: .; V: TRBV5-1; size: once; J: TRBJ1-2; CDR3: CVSSFDTTANYGYTF; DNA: TGCGTCAGCAGCTTCGACACTACGGCTAACTATGGCTACACCTTC
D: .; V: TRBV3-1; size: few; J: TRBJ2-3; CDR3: CASSQSDTQYF; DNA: TGTGCCAGCAGCCAGTCGGATACGCAGTATTTT
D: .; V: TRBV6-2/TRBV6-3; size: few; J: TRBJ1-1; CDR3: CATLPSLRSGEAFF; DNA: TGTGCCACCTTACCCTCCTTACGTTCAGGTGAAGCTTTCTTT
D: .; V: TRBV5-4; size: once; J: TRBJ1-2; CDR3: CASRPPQHYGYTF; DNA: TGTGCCAGCAGACCGCCCCAACACTATGGCTACACCTTC
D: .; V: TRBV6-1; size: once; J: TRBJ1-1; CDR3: CASIPGQSLINTEAFF; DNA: TGTGCCAGCATCCCAGGGCAGAGCTTGATTAACACTGAAGCTTTCTTT
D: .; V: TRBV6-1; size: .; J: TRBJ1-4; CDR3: CASERSLNEKLFF; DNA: TGTGCCAGCGAGAGGAGCCTAAATGAAAAACTGTTTTTT
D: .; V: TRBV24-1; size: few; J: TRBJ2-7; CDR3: CATSDKSRSREQYF; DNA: TGTGCCACCAGTGATAAGTCGAGGTCCCGGGAGCAGTACTTC
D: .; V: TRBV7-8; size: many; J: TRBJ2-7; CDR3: CASSRQPGEYEQYF; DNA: TGTGCCAGCAGTCGCCAGCCGGGCGAGTACGAGCAGTACTTC
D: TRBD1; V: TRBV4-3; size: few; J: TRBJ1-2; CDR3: CASSQSPGTDYGYTF; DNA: TGCGCCAGCAGCCAATCCCCCGGGACAGACTATGGCTACACCTTC
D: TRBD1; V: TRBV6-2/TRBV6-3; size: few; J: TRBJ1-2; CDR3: CASSYQTGGRGYTF; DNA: TGTGCCAGCAGTTACCAGACAGGGGGCCGGGGCTACACCTTC
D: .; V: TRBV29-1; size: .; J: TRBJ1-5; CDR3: CSVKTGSNQPQHF; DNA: TGCAGCGTCAAAACAGGTAGCAATCAGCCCCAGCATTTT
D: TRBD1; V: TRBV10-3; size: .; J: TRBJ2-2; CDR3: CAISDPGGDTGEMFF; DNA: TGTGCCATCAGTGACCCAGGGGGAGACACCGGGGAGATGTTTTTT
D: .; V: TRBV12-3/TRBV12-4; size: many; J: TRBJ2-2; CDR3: CASSSERDTPNTGELFF; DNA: TGTGCCAGCAGCTCAGAAAGGGACACCCCGAACACCGGGGAGCTGTTTTTT
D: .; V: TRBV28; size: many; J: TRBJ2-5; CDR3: CASSLFGGGVRETQYF; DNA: TGTGCCAGCAGTCTTTTCGGTGGGGGCGTTCGGGAGACCCAGTACTTC
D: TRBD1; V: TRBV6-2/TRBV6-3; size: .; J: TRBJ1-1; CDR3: CASSRSGGRANTEAFF; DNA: TGTGCCAGCAGTAGATCAGGGGGTAGGGCGAACACTGAAGCTTTCTTT
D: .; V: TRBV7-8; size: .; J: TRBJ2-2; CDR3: CASSLIDSFWTASTGELFF; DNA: TGTGCCAGCAGCTTGATCGACTCGTTTTGGACAGCGAGCACCGGGGAGCTGTTTTTT
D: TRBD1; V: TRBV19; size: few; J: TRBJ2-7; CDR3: CASSKAPGQGYEQYF; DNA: TGTGCCAGTAGTAAGGCTCCGGGACAGGGCTACGAGCAGTACTTC